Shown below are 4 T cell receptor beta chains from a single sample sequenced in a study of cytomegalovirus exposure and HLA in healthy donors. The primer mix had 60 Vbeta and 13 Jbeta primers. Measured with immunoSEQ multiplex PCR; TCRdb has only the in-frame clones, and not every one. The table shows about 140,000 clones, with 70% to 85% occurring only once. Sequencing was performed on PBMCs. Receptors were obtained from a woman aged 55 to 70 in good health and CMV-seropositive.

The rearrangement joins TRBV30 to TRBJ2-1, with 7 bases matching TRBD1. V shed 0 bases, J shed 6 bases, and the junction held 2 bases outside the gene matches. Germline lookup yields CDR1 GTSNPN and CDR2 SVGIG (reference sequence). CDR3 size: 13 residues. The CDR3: CAWSVRQGNEQFF. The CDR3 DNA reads TGTGCCTGGAGTGTTAGACAGGGCAATGAGCAGTTCTTC. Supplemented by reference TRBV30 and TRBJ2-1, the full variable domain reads SQTIHQWPATLVQPVGSPLSLECTVEGTSNPNLYWYRQAAGRGLQLLFYSVGIGQISSEVPQNLSASRPQDRQFILSSKKLLLSDSGFYLCAWSVRQGNEQFFGPGTRLTVL.

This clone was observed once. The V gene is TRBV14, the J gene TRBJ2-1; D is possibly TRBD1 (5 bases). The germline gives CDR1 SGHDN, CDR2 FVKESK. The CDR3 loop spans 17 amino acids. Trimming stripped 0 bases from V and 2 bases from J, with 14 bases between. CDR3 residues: CASSQDIPRQPYNEQFF. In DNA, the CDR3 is TGTGCCAGCAGCCAAGATATCCCGAGACAGCCCTACAATGAGCAGTTCTTC.

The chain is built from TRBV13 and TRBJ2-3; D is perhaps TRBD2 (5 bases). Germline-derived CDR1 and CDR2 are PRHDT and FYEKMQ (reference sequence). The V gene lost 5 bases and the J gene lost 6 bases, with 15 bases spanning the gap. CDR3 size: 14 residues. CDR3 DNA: TGTGCCAGCAGCGCCACCTGGGGAGAGGATACGCAGTATTTT. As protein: CASSATWGEDTQYF.

The CDR3 coding sequence is TGTGCCAGCAGAACCCCGGGACAGACAGATACGCAGTATTTT. Residues: CASRTPGQTDTQYF. The chain uses TRBV6-5 and TRBJ2-3, with TRBD1 matching 7 bases. The ends lost 6 bases at V and 3 bases at J; junction bases unmatched: 6. The germline gives CDR1 MNHEY, CDR2 SVGAGI. This CDR3 has 14 amino acids.